One TCR beta chain is described in this entry. The same CDR3 arises from other DNA sequences in this sample as well. V was trimmed by 6 bases and J by 3 bases, leaving 9 bases between them. This CDR3 contains 12 residues. From germline, CDR1 is LNHDA and CDR2 SQIVND (reference sequence). This sample was taken from a study of OX40 agonist ivuxolimab in advanced cancers. Method: immunoSEQ multiplex PCR; TCRdb's copy keeps in-frame clones and lacks some. The data hold roughly 70,000 clones, with around nine tenths observed a single time. The sample consisted of CD4+ or CD8+ T cells sorted from blood, taken in a trial of the OX40 agonist ivuxolimab. The clonotype originates from an adult with an advanced solid tumor such as melanoma, head and neck, liver or kidney cancer. The rearrangement uses TRBV19 and TRBJ2-7, with D unresolved. CDR3 residues: CASSPDHYEQYF. DNA for the CDR3: TGTGCCAGTAGCCCAGACCACTACGAGCAGTACTTC.